Following are 25 T cell receptor beta chains from one sample sequenced in a study of blood T cells in healthy people across ages. PCR was performed a second time for about 6 to 11 cycles using a sample-barcoded 5' primer and a J-beta primer mix. TCRdb fed the 5' RACE reads into MiXCR, producing one record per CDR3 protein. The sample lists approximately 800,000 distinct CDR3 sequences, about 61% occurring once. The sample comprised blood. The origin of the receptors is a man aged 35 to 55 in good health.

This clonotype was counted a few times. The chain carries TRBV28 and TRBJ2-1; tentatively, D is TRBD1 or TRBD2 (5 bases each). The CDR3 is 13 amino acids. The ends were cut back, 2 bases at V and 10 bases at J, with 12 bases in the middle. CDR1 and CDR2 from the germline V gene are MDHEN and SYDVKM. The chain's CDR3 is CASSLVWDGEQFF. CDR3 nucleotide sequence: TGTGCCAGCAGTTTAGTCTGGGACGGAGAGCAGTTCTTC.

This sequence joins TRBV7-9 and TRBJ1-1; 7 bases agree with TRBD1. CDR3 length equals 13 residues. V lost 6 bases to trimming and J lost 9 bases; unmatched junction nucleotides: 10. Germline assignment: CDR1 SEHNR and CDR2 FQNEAQ (reference sequence). The CDR3 DNA reads as TGTGCCAGCAGGCAGACAGGGTCTCAACAAGCTTTCTTT. Translating it yields CASRQTGSQQAFF.

The chain carries TRBV12-3 or TRBV12-4 and TRBJ2-1; D remains ambiguous. V was trimmed by 7 bases and J by 0 bases, leaving 13 bases between them. This CDR3 is 15 amino acids long. The CDR3 loop is CASTQGRYSYNEQFF. CDR3 DNA sequence: TGTGCCAGCACCCAAGGGCGGTACTCCTACAATGAGCAGTTCTTC.

The genes are TRBV28 and TRBJ2-1; 11 nucleotides align to TRBD2. This CDR3 region has 15 residues. V dropped 5 bases and J dropped 7; count of bases not matched to a gene: 7. Germline CDR1 reads MDHEN; CDR2 reads SYDVKM. CDR3 loop: CASSDNRLAGNEQFF. Written as DNA, the CDR3 is TGTGCCAGCAGTGATAATCGACTAGCGGGGAATGAGCAGTTCTTC.

This clonotype was counted between two and nine times. This rearrangement joins TRBV7-2 to TRBJ2-5; no definite D call. Germline assignment: CDR1 SGHTA and CDR2 FQGNSA. This CDR3 region has 14 residues. Trimming cost V 6 bases and J 5 bases, with 16 bases left between them. In nucleotides, the CDR3 is TGTGCCAGCAGACAAGTAGGTCCACGGGAGACCCAGTACTTC. Protein sequence: CASRQVGPRETQYF.

This chain uses TRBV2 with TRBJ1-1; perhaps TRBD1 as D (6 bases). Germline values: CDR1 SNHLY, CDR2 FYNNEI. This CDR3 region has 13 residues. The V end lost 6 bases, the J end lost 3 bases, and 11 bases lay between the germline ends. In DNA form, the CDR3 reads TGTGCCAGCAGGAACAGGGCGTACACTGAAGCTTTCTTT. Encoded protein: CASRNRAYTEAFF.

The rearrangement uses TRBV2 and TRBJ1-2, with unresolved D. Germline V gene sequence: CDR1 SNHLY, CDR2 FYNNEI. The V end was cut by 11 bases, the J end by 6 bases, with 16 bases between. This CDR3 contains 12 residues. CDR3 protein: CACRGGRDGYTF. In DNA form, the CDR3 reads TGTGCCTGCCGTGGCGGCCGGGATGGCTACACCTTC.

This chain joins TRBV28 and TRBJ2-5; 9 positions match TRBD2. Germline V gives CDR1 MDHEN, CDR2 SYDVKM. The junction had 4 bases not matched to a gene; V was cut back by 0 bases and J by 2 bases. The CDR3 runs to 16 residues. DNA for the CDR3: TGTGCCAGCAGTTTATGGAGTCTAGCGGGGCAAGAGACCCAGTACTTC. Its protein product is CASSLWSLAGQETQYF.

This clonotype was recorded only once. The rearrangement uses TRBV6-5 and TRBJ1-6; D gene uncertain. CDR1 MNHEY and CDR2 SVGAGI come from the germline V gene. Trimming stripped 0 bases from V and 0 bases from J, with 12 bases between. The CDR3 spans 18 residues. CDR3 DNA: TGTGCCAGCAGTTACTCGTTGGGTGGGAGCTCCTATAATTCACCCCTCCACTTT. It yields the protein CASSYSLGGSSYNSPLHF.

The rearrangement joins TRBV20-1 to TRBJ1-2; D is uncertain. This CDR3 is built from 12 residues. CDR1 and CDR2 from the germline V gene are DFQATT and SNEGSKA (reference sequence). V was shortened by 2 bases and J by 3 bases, with 7 bases between the two germline ends. The CDR3 spells CSARPDYYGYTF. The CDR3 bases are TGCAGTGCTAGACCGGATTACTATGGCTACACCTTC.

The chain has TRBV7-2 and TRBJ2-7; the D gene is possibly TRBD1 (6 bases). This CDR3 comprises 15 residues. The V end lost 2 bases, the J end lost 3 bases, and 14 bases lay between the germline ends. Germline V lookup: CDR1 SGHTA, CDR2 FQGNSA. CDR3 in amino acids: CASSLIRDTLYEQYF. The CDR3, as DNA: TGTGCCAGCAGCTTAATCAGGGACACTCTCTACGAGCAGTACTTC.

The rearrangement uses TRBV7-9 and TRBJ2-7; D is uncertain. Germline V gene lookup returns CDR1 SEHNR and CDR2 FQNEAQ (reference sequence). The CDR3 has 11 amino acids. Trimming shortened V by 5 bases and J by 3 bases, and 5 bases separated the two germline ends. CDR3 region: CASSAYYEQYF. CDR3 nucleotides: TGTGCCAGCAGCGCCTACTACGAGCAGTACTTC.

This clonotype showed up just a few times. The CDR3 sequence: CATLRGTGESSYEQYF. The DNA of the CDR3 is TGTGCCACCCTCCGCGGGACAGGGGAATCATCCTACGAGCAGTACTTC. The rearrangement uses TRBV28 and TRBJ2-7; 10 positions match TRBD1. The V and J ends lost 10 bases and 1 base, in that order; junction bases with no gene match: 13. The V gene's germline CDR1 is MDHEN and CDR2 SYDVKM. The CDR3 has 16 amino acids.

The chain recombines TRBV28 with TRBJ2-4; TRBD1 might be the D (5 bases). The DNA end is a closer match to TRBJ2-7, so the J assignment may be wrong. Per germline, CDR1 MDHEN and CDR2 SYDVKM. The CDR3 extends over 14 amino acids. CDR3 sequence: CATTPGQGFYEQYF. The CDR3 region has the DNA TGTGCCACTACGCCCGGGCAGGGATTCTACGAGCAGTACTTC.

This sequence joins TRBV24-1 and TRBJ2-3; 9 bases match TRBD1. The V gene end was trimmed by 3 bases and the J gene end by 3 bases; junction bases not matched to a gene: 3. The germline V gene has CDR1 KGHDR and CDR2 SFDVKD. The CDR3 is 15 amino acids. Here the CDR3 DNA reads TGTGCCACCAGTGATATTGGACAGGGGACAGATACGCAGTATTTT. This gives the protein CATSDIGQGTDTQYF.

The gene calls are TRBV10-3 and TRBJ1-6, with D tentatively TRBD1 (5 bases). This CDR3 region has 14 residues. Germline V lookup: CDR1 ENHRY, CDR2 SYGVKD. The V end lost 6 bases, the J end lost 7 bases, and 13 bases lay between the germline ends. The CDR3 DNA reads TGTGCCATCAGGGAGGGACTAGGAAATTCACCCCTCCACTTT. Its translation: CAIREGLGNSPLHF.

The chain joins TRBV6-2 or TRBV6-3 to TRBJ2-7; 7 bases align to TRBD1. Losses at the gene ends were 4 bases for V and 2 bases for J; bases not matched to a gene: 8. CDR1 is MNHEY and CDR2 is SVGEGT in the germline V gene. There are 15 residues in the CDR3. CDR3: CASSSFKTGTYEQYF. The CDR3 region has the DNA TGTGCCAGCAGTTCCTTTAAGACAGGGACCTACGAGCAGTACTTC.

V is TRBV7-2 and J is TRBJ2-3, with 10 bases fitting TRBD2. Germline V gene data show CDR1 as SGHTA and CDR2 as FQGNSA. V dropped 11 bases and J dropped 0; count of bases not matched to a gene: 5. The CDR3 runs 14 residues. This CDR3 reads CAQSSGGSTDTQYF. CDR3 bases: TGTGCCCAAAGTAGCGGGGGGAGCACAGATACGCAGTATTTT.

The chain joins TRBV6-6 to TRBJ2-1; 9 bases fit TRBD2. Trimming cost V 0 bases and J 8 bases; bases outside gene matches: 5. The CDR3 has 15 amino acids. Germline V gene lookup returns CDR1 MNHNY and CDR2 SVGAGI (reference sequence). CDR3 sequence: CASSYSSGGYDEQFF. CDR3 DNA sequence: TGTGCCAGCAGTTACTCTAGCGGGGGTTACGATGAGCAGTTCTTC.

This chain uses TRBV4-1 with TRBJ1-2, with 9 positions matching TRBD1. Germline CDR1 MGHRA, CDR2 YSYEKL. The J segment lost 4 bases and the V segment lost 3 bases, leaving 9 bases of the junction unmatched. CDR3 length: 16 amino acids. CDR3 in DNA: TGCGCCAGCAGCCAGATCGGACAGGGGTCTGGCTATGGCTACACCTTC. This codes for CASSQIGQGSGYGYTF.

The rearrangement links TRBV29-1 to TRBJ2-3; 9 nucleotides agree with TRBD2. The CDR3 has 16 residues. In germline, CDR1 is SQVTM, CDR2 ANQGSEA. The V gene end was trimmed by 3 bases and the J gene end by 3 bases; junction bases not matched to a gene: 10. DNA for the CDR3: TGCAGCGTTGACGGGGTGGCGGGGGGGTCGACAGATACGCAGTATTTT. Translated, it gives CSVDGVAGGSTDTQYF.

The table lists this clonotype with many counts. The chain carries TRBV27 and TRBJ1-2, with D perhaps TRBD1 (6 bases). CDR1 is MNHEY and CDR2 is SMNVEV in the germline V gene (reference sequence). V lost 0 bases and J lost 8, with 10 bases in between. The CDR3 covers 13 residues. The CDR3 loop is CASSLSVGGGYTF. The CDR3 region has the DNA TGTGCCAGCAGTTTATCGGTAGGGGGAGGCTACACCTTC.

This sequence joins TRBV7-2 and TRBJ1-5; unclear D gene. This CDR3 is 15 amino acids long. Germline CDR1 reads SGHTA; CDR2 reads FQGNSA. V shed 2 bases and J shed 4 bases, with 12 bases lying between them. DNA for the CDR3: TGTGCCAGCAGCTTATACGTGGACCCTAATCAGCCCCAGCATTTT. It specifies CASSLYVDPNQPQHF.

The rearrangement joins TRBV14 to TRBJ1-1; TRBD1 might be the D (5 bases). V was cut by 4 bases and J by 0 bases, with 15 bases left in between. Per germline, CDR1 SGHDN and CDR2 FVKESK. The CDR3 extends over 16 amino acids. DNA for the CDR3: TGTGCCAGCAGCCCCAAGGCGGGGCACCTGAACACTGAAGCTTTCTTT. This sequence encodes CASSPKAGHLNTEAFF.

This chain connects TRBV7-9 to TRBJ2-4, with TRBD1 identical over 11 bases. J gave up 9 bases and V 5 bases, and 6 bases lay outside the gene matches. This CDR3 is 14 amino acids long. Germline V gene data show CDR1 as SEHNR and CDR2 as FQNEAQ (reference sequence). The CDR3 nucleotides are TGTGCCAGCAGCCCCGGACAGGGGGCGAGCATTCAGTACTTC. Its protein is CASSPGQGASIQYF.